This section outlines one T cell receptor beta chain sequence together with its context. This sample is part of a study of PD-1 blockade in classical Hodgkin lymphoma. Germline V CDR1 and CDR2: MNHEY, SVGAGI. This CDR3 has 15 amino acids. V dropped 6 bases and J dropped 7; count of bases not matched to a gene: 9. Assay: immunoSEQ multiplex PCR; the TCRdb copy retains only in-frame clones and omits some. The table lists some 32,000 clones, approximately 85% of them singletons, with about 32% in the top ten. All the patients suffered relapse after autologous stem cell transplantation, and brentuximab vedotin exposure differed.

This clonotype was sampled from a human donor with classical Hodgkin lymphoma. The chain carries TRBV6-5 and TRBJ1-6, with 7 bases that match TRBD1. The sample in question was peripheral blood mononuclear cells (PBMCs), obtained at baseline. CDR3 sequence: CASRYKTGANSPLHF. CDR3 nucleotide sequence: TGTGCCAGCAGGTATAAAACAGGGGCCAATTCACCCCTCCACTTT.